A single sample is the source of the 6 T cell receptor beta chains below, sequenced in a study of blood T cells in healthy people across ages. A J-beta primer mix and a sample-barcoded 5' primer were used in a second PCR of roughly 6 to 11 cycles. MiXCR was run by TCRdb on the 5' RACE reads, yielding one entry per CDR3 protein. The data hold around 1,500,000 distinct CDR3 sequences, with approximately 30% observed a single time. Input material: blood. Receptors were obtained from a woman aged 30 to 39 in good health.

The gene calls are TRBV12-3 or TRBV12-4 and TRBJ2-3; D perhaps matches TRBD2 (7 bases). This CDR3 region has 14 residues. V was cut by 6 bases and J by 4 bases, with 14 bases left in between. This CDR3 is CASRPTGRADTQYF. The CDR3 region has the DNA TGTGCCAGCAGGCCAACAGGGAGGGCAGATACGCAGTATTTT.

This clonotype was recorded at least ten times. This chain joins TRBV20-1 and TRBJ2-6, with 7 bases lining up with TRBD1. J gave up 0 bases and V 0 bases, and 11 bases lay outside the gene matches. Germline-derived CDR1 and CDR2 are DFQATT and SNEGSKA (reference sequence). This CDR3 contains 19 residues. As DNA, the CDR3 is TGCAGTGCTAGAGATTCCGGGACAGCTCGTTACTCTGGGGCCAACGTCCTGACTTTC. The encoded protein is CSARDSGTARYSGANVLTF.

The sample holds a few counts of this clonotype. The rearrangement links TRBV12-3 or TRBV12-4 to TRBJ1-2, with 9 bases lining up with TRBD1. Losses at the gene ends were 4 bases for V and 8 bases for J; bases not matched to a gene: 11. This CDR3 comprises 15 residues. The CDR3 region has the DNA TGTGCCAGCAGTTCAGAGACAGGGGGGTTTGGCGGCTACACCTTC. This encodes CASSSETGGFGGYTF.

In its sample, this clonotype was seen a few times. The rearrangement links TRBV7-2 to TRBJ1-1; the match to TRBD1 covers 7 bases. The J segment lost 8 bases and the V segment lost 4 bases, leaving 4 bases of the junction unmatched. Germline V gene sequence: CDR1 SGHTA, CDR2 FQGNSA. The CDR3 consists of 12 residues. In DNA form, the CDR3 reads TGTGCCAGCAGCTCCGACAGGGCCGAAGCTTTCTTT. Protein sequence: CASSSDRAEAFF.

V gene TRBV10-3 combines with J gene TRBJ1-1; D gene unclear. Trimming shortened V by 5 bases and J by 7 bases, and 11 bases separated the two germline ends. The germline gives CDR1 ENHRY, CDR2 SYGVKD. The CDR3 sequence is 12 residues long. The DNA for the CDR3 is TGTGCCATCAGTAAAGGGTTTAATGAAGCTTTCTTT. It specifies CAISKGFNEAFF.

The chain couples TRBV16 to TRBJ2-3; D remains unclear. This CDR3 contains 12 residues. Trimming shortened V by 4 bases and J by 8 bases, and 10 bases separated the two germline ends. Looked up from germline, CDR1 is KGHSY and CDR2 is FQNENV. CDR3 protein: CASSLSRRTQYF. The CDR3 DNA follows: TGTGCCAGCAGCCTAAGTAGGCGTACGCAGTATTTT.